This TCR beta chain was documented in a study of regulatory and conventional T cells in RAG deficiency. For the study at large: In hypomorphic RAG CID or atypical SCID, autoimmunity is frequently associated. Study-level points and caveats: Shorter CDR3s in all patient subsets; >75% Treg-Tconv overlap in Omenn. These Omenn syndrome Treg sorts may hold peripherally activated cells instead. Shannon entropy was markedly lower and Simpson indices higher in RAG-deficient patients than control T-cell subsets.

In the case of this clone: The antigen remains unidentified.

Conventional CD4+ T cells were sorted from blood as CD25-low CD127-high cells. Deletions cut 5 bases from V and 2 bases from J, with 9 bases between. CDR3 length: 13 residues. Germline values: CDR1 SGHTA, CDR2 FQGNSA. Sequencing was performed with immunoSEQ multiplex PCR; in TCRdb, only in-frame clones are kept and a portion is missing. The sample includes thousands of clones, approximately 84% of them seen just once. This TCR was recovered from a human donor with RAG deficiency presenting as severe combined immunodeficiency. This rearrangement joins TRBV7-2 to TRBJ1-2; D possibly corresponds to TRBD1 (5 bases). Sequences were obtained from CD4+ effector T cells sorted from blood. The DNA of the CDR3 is TGTGCCAGCAGCGCCGACAGAAACTATGGCTACACCTTC. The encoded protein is CASSADRNYGYTF. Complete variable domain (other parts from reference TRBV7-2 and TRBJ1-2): GAGVSQSPSNKVTEKGKDVELRCDPISGHTALYWYRQSLGQGLEFLIYFQGNSAPDKSGLPSDRFSAERTGGSVSTLTIQRTQQEDSAVYLCASSADRNYGYTFGSGTRLTVV.